This T cell receptor beta chain originates from a study of blood T cell repertoires in COVID-19. At the level of the study: Specimens from acute and convalescent COVID-19 originated in the United States, Italy and Spain.

In the study's own analysis: Estimation of nucleated cell counts relied on the amplification of reference gene primers. The protocol was immunoSEQ multiplex PCR, while the TCRdb copy is restricted to in-frame clones and leaves out a portion. V and J calls and clone size are as listed in that table; D and trimming were resolved from the DNA. Here the sample spans approximately 100,000 clones, about nine tenths being singletons. V gave up 4 bases and J gave up 5 bases; unmatched junction bases: 9. CDR1 is SGHRS and CDR2 is YFSETQ in the germline V gene. The CDR3 runs to 15 residues. The sample comprised peripheral blood. The TCR was taken from a middle-aged man with acute or convalescent COVID-19. The rearrangement uses TRBV5-1 and TRBJ2-1, with 7 bases that match TRBD2. CDR3 coding DNA: TGCGCCAGCAGCACCGGACTAGTTCCTAACAATGAGCAGTTCTTC. This sequence encodes CASSTGLVPNNEQFF. The variable domain in full, with the rest retrieved from reference TRBV5-1 and TRBJ2-1, is KAGVTQTPRYLIKTRGQQVTLSCSPISGHRSVSWYQQTPGQGLQFLFEYFSETQRNKGNFPGRFSGRQFSNSRSEMNVSTLELGDSALYLCASSTGLVPNNEQFFGPGTRLTVL.